The clone carrying this T cell receptor (beta chain) was seen at least ten times. V gave up 4 bases and J gave up 0 bases; unmatched junction bases: 7. Germline V gives CDR1 MDHEN, CDR2 SYDVKM. This CDR3 has 18 amino acids. The data stem from a study of human T cells and chemical hapten exposure. Using its own MiXCR run on the RACE reads, TCRdb lists one record per CDR3 protein. Of about 400,000 distinct CDR3 sequences in the sample, about 6.9% were seen once. Time point here: patch test 2, 6 weeks after DPC sensitization. Sample treatment: therapeutic diphenylcyclopropenone sensitization with weekly scalp DPC.

The sample was whole blood, taken in connection with sensitization to the hapten diphenylcyclopropenone (DPC). V gene TRBV28 combines with J gene TRBJ1-4, with 11 bases that match TRBD1. This clonotype was obtained from a woman under 30 with alopecia areata. Some clones in this sample may be carry-over from other donors' samples. This CDR3 reads CASSSSGQGAPTNEKLFF. In DNA, the CDR3 is TGTGCCAGCAGTTCTTCCGGACAGGGGGCCCCAACTAATGAAAAACTGTTTTTT.